A selection of T cell receptor beta chains follows, all from one sample in a study of T-cell reconstitution after alpha-beta-depleted transplantation in children. TCRdb itself ran the PCR reads through MiXCR, one entry per CDR3 protein. The table includes around 500,000 distinct CDR3 sequences, under 15% detected once. This specimen consisted of PBMCs from the stem cell graft donor, obtained from the stem cell graft. The receptors were sampled from a human donor who donated a stem cell graft to a child with combined immunodeficiency. Both conserved end residues are part of each CDR3. The D gene is left open where the match is weak. Only part of the rows carry a size: once, few, many, or a class if the clone is expanded.

J,size,V,D,CDR3,DNA
TRBJ2-2,few,TRBV11-3,NA,CASSLVARGAGELFF,TGTGCCAGCAGCTTAGTGGCTAGAGGGGCCGGGGAGCTGTTTTTT
TRBJ2-5,many,TRBV6-2/TRBV6-3,NA,CASSLNRGGAQYF,TGTGCCAGCAGCCTCAATCGGGGTGGGGCCCAGTACTTC
TRBJ2-1,NA,TRBV3-1,TRBD1,CASSQEWGQGGGEQFF,TGTGCCAGCAGCCAAGAATGGGGACAGGGAGGAGGTGAGCAGTTCTTC
TRBJ1-3,many,TRBV4-3,NA,CASTFDVYSGNTIYF,TGCGCCAGCACCTTTGACGTATACTCTGGAAACACCATATATTTT
TRBJ2-1,NA,TRBV27,TRBD2,CASSAGTSVSYNEQFF,TGTGCCAGCAGTGCCGGGACTAGCGTTTCCTACAATGAGCAGTTCTTC
TRBJ1-2,many,TRBV5-1,NA,CASSLDRFEYGYTF,TGCGCCAGCAGCTTGGATCGGTTTGAGTATGGCTACACCTTC
TRBJ2-1,NA,TRBV7-9,NA,CASRLGVRSSYNEQFF,TGTGCCAGCCGCCTGGGAGTCCGGTCGTCATACAATGAGCAGTTCTTC
TRBJ2-3,NA,TRBV3-1,TRBD2,CASRRGLAGLTDTQYF,TGTGCCAGCAGGCGAGGACTAGCGGGCCTCACAGATACGCAGTATTTT
TRBJ2-1,few,TRBV10-3,TRBD2,CAMRLAGHNEQFF,TGTGCCATGAGACTAGCGGGGCACAATGAGCAGTTCTTC
TRBJ2-1,NA,TRBV7-9,TRBD1,CASEGTEYNEQFF,TGTGCCAGCGAAGGGACAGAATACAATGAGCAGTTCTTC
TRBJ2-7,NA,TRBV11-2,TRBD2,CASSLGGTNYEQYF,TGTGCCAGCAGCCTGGGGGGGACGAACTACGAGCAGTACTTC
TRBJ2-3,few,TRBV12-3/TRBV12-4,TRBD2,CASGGSLTDTQYF,TGTGCCAGCGGCGGGAGTCTCACAGATACGCAGTATTTT
TRBJ2-1,many,TRBV7-2,NA,CASSSTGTPYNEQFF,TGTGCCAGCAGCTCTACCGGGACTCCCTACAATGAGCAGTTCTTC
TRBJ2-7,NA,TRBV7-8,NA,CASSYRQSLSYEQYF,TGTGCCAGCAGCTACCGACAGTCTCTCTCCTACGAGCAGTACTTC